This T cell receptor beta chain was retrieved from a study of Graves' ophthalmopathy and Graves' hyperthyroidism. Ophthalmopathic donors had moderate-to-severe activity, CAS ≥3 and NOSPECS ≥4, with disease that had lasted under 3 months. At least ten counts were recorded for this clonotype. Its antigen is as yet unknown. Study-wide findings and caveats: Distinction of ophthalmopathy from stable hyperthyroidism by a 13-signature model reached 85% to 90% sensitivity and approximately 80% specificity.

The sequenced template was RNA, covering the TCR beta CDR3 region. Scientists carried out first-round RT-PCR using HTBI primers and then a second-round multiplex PCR. TCRdb re-analysed the multiplex PCR reads in MiXCR, keeping a single row per CDR3 protein. The sample records 300,000 to 400,000 distinct CDR3 sequences, 17% being singletons. V was pared by 2 bases and J by 4 bases, with 15 bases of the junction left unmatched. Germline CDR1 is MNHNS and CDR2 is SASEGT. This CDR3 region has 19 residues. This chain links TRBV6-1 with TRBJ2-7; 12 bases align to TRBD1. The specimen was peripheral blood. The clonotype was recovered from an adult man with Graves' ophthalmopathy. DNA of the CDR3: TGTGCCAGCAGTGAATTTTTTGTGGGGACAGGGGGCAAAGGATACGAGCAGTACTTC. Translated, it gives CASSEFFVGTGGKGYEQYF.